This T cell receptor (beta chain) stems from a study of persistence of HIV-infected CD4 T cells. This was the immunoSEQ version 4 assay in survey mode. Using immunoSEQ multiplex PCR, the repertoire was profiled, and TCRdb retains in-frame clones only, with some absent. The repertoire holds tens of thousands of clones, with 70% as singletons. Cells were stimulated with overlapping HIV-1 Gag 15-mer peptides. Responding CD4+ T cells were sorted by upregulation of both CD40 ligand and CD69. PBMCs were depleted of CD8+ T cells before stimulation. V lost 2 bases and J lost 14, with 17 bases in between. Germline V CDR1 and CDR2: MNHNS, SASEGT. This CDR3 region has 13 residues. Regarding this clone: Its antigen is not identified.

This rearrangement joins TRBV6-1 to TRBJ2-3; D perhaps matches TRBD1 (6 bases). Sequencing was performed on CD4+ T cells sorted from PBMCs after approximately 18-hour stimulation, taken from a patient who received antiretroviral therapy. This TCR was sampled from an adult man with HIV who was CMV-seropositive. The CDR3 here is CASSEMWGRPPYF. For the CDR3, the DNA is TGTGCCAGCAGTGAAATGTGGGGGCGGCCCCCGTATTTT.